This T cell receptor (beta chain) was obtained from a study of cytomegalovirus exposure and HLA in healthy donors. As for the study in general: Previous work identified roughly 110 million unique TCR beta sequences from around 200 million T cells.

V was trimmed by 4 bases and J by 8 bases, leaving 12 bases between them. Germline lookup yields CDR1 MNHNS and CDR2 SASEGT. The CDR3 spans 14 residues. A multiplex PCR was run with 60 Vbeta primers and 13 Jbeta primers. Using immunoSEQ multiplex PCR, the repertoire was profiled, and TCRdb retains in-frame clones only, with some absent. In the table there are about 93,000 clones, about 82% of which are singletons. Among the donors, all were healthy bone marrow donors. Remarks on this clone: The antigen remains unidentified.

Findings of the study overall: Sequencing depth roughly uniform across donors was assumed in presence/absence analyses. The authors judged a highly shared variant cluster likely a sequencing artifact.

The material sequenced was PBMCs. The clonotype was recovered from a man aged 25 to 40 in good health and CMV-seronegative. This chain uses TRBV6-1 with TRBJ1-6; D is undetermined. CDR3 in DNA: TGTGCCAGCAGTGGGGCAGGCCTTCATTCACCCCTCCACTTT. Its protein product is CASSGAGLHSPLHF.